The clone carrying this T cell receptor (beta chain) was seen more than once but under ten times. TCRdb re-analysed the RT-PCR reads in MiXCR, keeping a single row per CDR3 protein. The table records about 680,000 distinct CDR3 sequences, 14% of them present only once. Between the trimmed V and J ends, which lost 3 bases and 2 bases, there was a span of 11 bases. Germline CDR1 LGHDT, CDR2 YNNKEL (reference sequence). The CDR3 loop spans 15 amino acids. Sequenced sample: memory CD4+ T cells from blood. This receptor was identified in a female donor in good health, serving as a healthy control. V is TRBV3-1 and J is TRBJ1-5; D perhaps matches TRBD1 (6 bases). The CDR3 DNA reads TGTGCCAGCAGCCATAGGGGGGAGGGCAATCAGCCCCAGCATTTT. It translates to CASSHRGEGNQPQHF.